A selection of T cell receptor beta chains follows, all from one sample in a study of blood T cell repertoires in COVID-19. Profiling relied on immunoSEQ multiplex PCR, and the TCRdb table lists in-frame clones only, not all of them. The data contain fewer than 250,000 clones, 92% of them singletons. Sequencing was performed on peripheral blood. The origin of the receptors is a man younger than 40 with acute or convalescent COVID-19. CDR3s include the opening cysteine and the closing phenylalanine or tryptophan. Each record gives: D gene, clone size, V gene, J gene, CDR3 DNA, CDR3 protein. The D gene is left open where the match is weak. Clone size is not always given. Where it is, it says once, few, many or a class for expanded clones.

d_call: TRBD1
clone_size: NA
v_call: TRBV27
j_call: TRBJ1-2
cdr3_nt: TGTGCCAGCAGCGAGGACAGGGGAGAGTATGGCTACACCTTC
cdr3_aa: CASSEDRGEYGYTF

d_call: NA
clone_size: NA
v_call: TRBV5-4
j_call: TRBJ2-5
cdr3_nt: TGTGCCAGCAGCTTTCGTGCGGGACAAGAGACCCAGTACTTC
cdr3_aa: CASSFRAGQETQYF

d_call: TRBD1
clone_size: NA
v_call: TRBV2
j_call: TRBJ1-6
cdr3_nt: TGTGCCAGTTCCCGACAGGGTAGTAATTCACCCCTCCACTTT
cdr3_aa: CASSRQGSNSPLHF

d_call: NA
clone_size: NA
v_call: TRBV19
j_call: TRBJ2-1
cdr3_nt: TGTGCCAGTAGTCGGGGTGGGGGTACAGGGTATGAGCAGTTCTTC
cdr3_aa: CASSRGGGTGYEQFF

d_call: NA
clone_size: NA
v_call: TRBV4-1
j_call: TRBJ2-7
cdr3_nt: TGCGCCAGCAGCCCCCACCCCCGAGGACAGAACTACGAGCAGTACTTC
cdr3_aa: CASSPHPRGQNYEQYF

d_call: NA
clone_size: once
v_call: TRBV28
j_call: TRBJ2-7
cdr3_nt: TGTGCCAGCAGTTCGCCGACACAGATGGCCTACGAGCAGTACTTC
cdr3_aa: CASSSPTQMAYEQYF

d_call: TRBD2
clone_size: NA
v_call: TRBV5-1
j_call: TRBJ2-3
cdr3_nt: TGCGCCAGCAGCCCTAGCGGGGACGGGTTAGGTACGCAGTATTTT
cdr3_aa: CASSPSGDGLGTQYF

d_call: TRBD2
clone_size: NA
v_call: TRBV10-3
j_call: TRBJ2-7
cdr3_nt: TGTGCCATCAGTGTAATATTCCCGGACAGTAGAGCGGGAGGGCTTTCCTACGAGCAGTACTTC
cdr3_aa: CAISVIFPDSRAGGLSYEQYF

d_call: TRBD1
clone_size: NA
v_call: TRBV19
j_call: TRBJ1-5
cdr3_nt: TGTGCCAGTAGTTCGTATCGGGGACAGGGGGCGATCTACAGCAATCAGCCCCAGCATTTT
cdr3_aa: CASSSYRGQGAIYSNQPQHF

d_call: TRBD1
clone_size: NA
v_call: TRBV27
j_call: TRBJ2-7
cdr3_nt: TGTGCCAGCAGTTCAAACATCGCCCCCGGGACAGGGCCGTTTGAACAGTACTTC
cdr3_aa: CASSSNIAPGTGPFEQYF

d_call: NA
clone_size: once
v_call: TRBV7-8
j_call: TRBJ1-5
cdr3_nt: TGTGCCAGCAGTTCCTGGCTCGGGGGAATTGGCAATCAGCCCCAGCATTTT
cdr3_aa: CASSSWLGGIGNQPQHF

d_call: TRBD1
clone_size: NA
v_call: TRBV19
j_call: TRBJ1-2
cdr3_nt: TGTGCCAGTAGTAAAACGACAGGGGTATCTGATGGCTACACCTTC
cdr3_aa: CASSKTTGVSDGYTF

d_call: NA
clone_size: NA
v_call: TRBV21-1
j_call: TRBJ1-4
cdr3_nt: TGTGCCAGCAGCAGAAACAGGGAAAAACTGTTTTTT
cdr3_aa: CASSRNREKLFF

d_call: NA
clone_size: NA
v_call: TRBV28
j_call: TRBJ1-2
cdr3_nt: TGTGCCAGCAGCCTTCTGACAGCTAACTATGGCTACACCTTC
cdr3_aa: CASSLLTANYGYTF

d_call: TRBD1
clone_size: NA
v_call: TRBV28
j_call: TRBJ1-6
cdr3_nt: TGTGCCAGCATTAGGGACAGGGGGAATTCACCCCTCCACTTT
cdr3_aa: CASIRDRGNSPLHF

d_call: NA
clone_size: NA
v_call: TRBV28
j_call: TRBJ1-4
cdr3_nt: TGTGCCAGCAGTTTAACCCCGGACAGAAAACTGTTTTTT
cdr3_aa: CASSLTPDRKLFF

d_call: NA
clone_size: NA
v_call: TRBV2
j_call: TRBJ1-5
cdr3_nt: TGTGCCAGCAGTGACTACGGTCGCAATCAGCCCCAGCATTTT
cdr3_aa: CASSDYGRNQPQHF

d_call: NA
clone_size: NA
v_call: TRBV5-6
j_call: TRBJ2-1
cdr3_nt: TGTGCCAGCAGCCTGACTAGTCGGGTTTGGGATGAGCAGTTCTTC
cdr3_aa: CASSLTSRVWDEQFF

d_call: NA
clone_size: NA
v_call: TRBV12-3/TRBV12-4
j_call: TRBJ1-2
cdr3_nt: TGTGCCAGCAGTTTAACGGGAAACTATGGCTACACCTTC
cdr3_aa: CASSLTGNYGYTF

d_call: TRBD1
clone_size: NA
v_call: TRBV28
j_call: TRBJ2-6
cdr3_nt: TGTGCCACCAACAGGGGATCACACTCTGGGGCCAACGTCCTGACTTTC
cdr3_aa: CATNRGSHSGANVLTF

d_call: TRBD1
clone_size: NA
v_call: TRBV19
j_call: TRBJ2-7
cdr3_nt: TGTGCCAGTAGTATTCAATATGGGACAGGCGAGCAGTACTTC
cdr3_aa: CASSIQYGTGEQYF

d_call: TRBD1
clone_size: NA
v_call: TRBV3-1/TRBV3-2
j_call: TRBJ1-1
cdr3_nt: TGTGCCAGCAGCCACGCCCTTGGGACAGGGTGGGACACTGAAGCTTTCTTT
cdr3_aa: CASSHALGTGWDTEAFF

d_call: NA
clone_size: NA
v_call: TRBV28
j_call: TRBJ2-1
cdr3_nt: TGTGCCAGCACCCCCGGGGGGCTTCTCGACAATGAGCAGTTCTTC
cdr3_aa: CASTPGGLLDNEQFF

d_call: TRBD1
clone_size: NA
v_call: TRBV5-1
j_call: TRBJ2-2
cdr3_nt: TGCGCCAGCAGCTCCAGGGGGCTCGACACCGGGGAGCTGTTTTTT
cdr3_aa: CASSSRGLDTGELFF

d_call: NA
clone_size: NA
v_call: TRBV7-9
j_call: TRBJ2-5
cdr3_nt: TGTGCCAGCAGCTCTTCTATGGAGACCCAGTACTTC
cdr3_aa: CASSSSMETQYF

d_call: TRBD1
clone_size: NA
v_call: TRBV28
j_call: TRBJ2-7
cdr3_nt: TGTGCCAGCAGTCCGCCCGGGACAGGGGACTACGAGCAGTACTTC
cdr3_aa: CASSPPGTGDYEQYF

d_call: TRBD2
clone_size: NA
v_call: TRBV7-8
j_call: TRBJ2-1
cdr3_nt: TGTGCCAGCAGCTTATTGGGACTAGCGGGGGGACTCAATGAGCAGTTCTTC
cdr3_aa: CASSLLGLAGGLNEQFF

d_call: NA
clone_size: NA
v_call: TRBV5-1
j_call: TRBJ2-2
cdr3_nt: TGCGCCAGCTGCTCCGGACTGAACACCGGGGAGCTGTTTTTT
cdr3_aa: CASCSGLNTGELFF

d_call: TRBD1
clone_size: NA
v_call: TRBV6-5
j_call: TRBJ1-1
cdr3_nt: TGTGCCAGCAGGGACGTCGGGACAGGGACCTCCGAAGCTTTCTTT
cdr3_aa: CASRDVGTGTSEAFF

d_call: TRBD2
clone_size: few
v_call: TRBV5-4
j_call: TRBJ2-3
cdr3_nt: TGTGCCAGCAGCCAGGGGATAGCGGGAGGAGTGGATACGCAGTATTTT
cdr3_aa: CASSQGIAGGVDTQYF

d_call: NA
clone_size: NA
v_call: TRBV5-4
j_call: TRBJ1-6
cdr3_nt: TGTGCCAGCAGCTGGGGGGATTCACCCCTCCACTTT
cdr3_aa: CASSWGDSPLHF

d_call: NA
clone_size: few
v_call: TRBV4-1
j_call: TRBJ1-4
cdr3_nt: TGCGCCAGCAGCCAAGAGAGGGTTGCAACTAATGAAAAACTGTTTTTT
cdr3_aa: CASSQERVATNEKLFF

d_call: NA
clone_size: once
v_call: TRBV6-4
j_call: TRBJ1-2
cdr3_nt: TGTGCCAGCATCGGCCGGGTTTTAAGTGGCTACACCTTC
cdr3_aa: CASIGRVLSGYTF

d_call: TRBD2
clone_size: NA
v_call: TRBV9
j_call: TRBJ2-7
cdr3_nt: TGTGCCAGCAGCGTAGAGGACACTAGCGGGAGGGGCGAGCAGTACTTC
cdr3_aa: CASSVEDTSGRGEQYF

d_call: NA
clone_size: NA
v_call: TRBV4-1
j_call: TRBJ2-2
cdr3_nt: TGCGCCAGCAGCCAAGCTATCGTAGGGGAGCTGTTTTTT
cdr3_aa: CASSQAIVGELFF